This T cell receptor beta chain was retrieved from a study of human T cells and chemical hapten exposure. Germline CDR1 reads MGHRA; CDR2 reads YSYEKL. The CDR3 is made up of 14 amino acids. Trimming took 3 bases from V and 6 from J; bases not matched to a gene: 6. Time point described: pre-sensitization, week 0. Treatment specified: therapeutic diphenylcyclopropenone sensitization with weekly scalp DPC. TCRdb passed the RACE reads through MiXCR, listing each CDR3 protein once. The table shows 380,000 or so distinct CDR3 sequences, with 4.5% to 5.5% occurring only once. Study conclusions and caveats: Donors had alopecia, so their immune response may differ from healthy people's.

This clonotype was detected only a few times. Its antigen is unidentified. The chain couples TRBV4-1 to TRBJ2-3, with 7 bases identical to TRBD1. The specimen comprised whole blood, sampled in connection with sensitization to the hapten diphenylcyclopropenone (DPC). The clonotype originates from a woman aged 18-30 years with alopecia areata. Some clones in this sample may be carry-over from other donors' samples. CDR3: CASSQQGVVDTQYF. CDR3 DNA: TGCGCCAGCAGCCAGCAGGGGGTTGTTGATACGCAGTATTTT.